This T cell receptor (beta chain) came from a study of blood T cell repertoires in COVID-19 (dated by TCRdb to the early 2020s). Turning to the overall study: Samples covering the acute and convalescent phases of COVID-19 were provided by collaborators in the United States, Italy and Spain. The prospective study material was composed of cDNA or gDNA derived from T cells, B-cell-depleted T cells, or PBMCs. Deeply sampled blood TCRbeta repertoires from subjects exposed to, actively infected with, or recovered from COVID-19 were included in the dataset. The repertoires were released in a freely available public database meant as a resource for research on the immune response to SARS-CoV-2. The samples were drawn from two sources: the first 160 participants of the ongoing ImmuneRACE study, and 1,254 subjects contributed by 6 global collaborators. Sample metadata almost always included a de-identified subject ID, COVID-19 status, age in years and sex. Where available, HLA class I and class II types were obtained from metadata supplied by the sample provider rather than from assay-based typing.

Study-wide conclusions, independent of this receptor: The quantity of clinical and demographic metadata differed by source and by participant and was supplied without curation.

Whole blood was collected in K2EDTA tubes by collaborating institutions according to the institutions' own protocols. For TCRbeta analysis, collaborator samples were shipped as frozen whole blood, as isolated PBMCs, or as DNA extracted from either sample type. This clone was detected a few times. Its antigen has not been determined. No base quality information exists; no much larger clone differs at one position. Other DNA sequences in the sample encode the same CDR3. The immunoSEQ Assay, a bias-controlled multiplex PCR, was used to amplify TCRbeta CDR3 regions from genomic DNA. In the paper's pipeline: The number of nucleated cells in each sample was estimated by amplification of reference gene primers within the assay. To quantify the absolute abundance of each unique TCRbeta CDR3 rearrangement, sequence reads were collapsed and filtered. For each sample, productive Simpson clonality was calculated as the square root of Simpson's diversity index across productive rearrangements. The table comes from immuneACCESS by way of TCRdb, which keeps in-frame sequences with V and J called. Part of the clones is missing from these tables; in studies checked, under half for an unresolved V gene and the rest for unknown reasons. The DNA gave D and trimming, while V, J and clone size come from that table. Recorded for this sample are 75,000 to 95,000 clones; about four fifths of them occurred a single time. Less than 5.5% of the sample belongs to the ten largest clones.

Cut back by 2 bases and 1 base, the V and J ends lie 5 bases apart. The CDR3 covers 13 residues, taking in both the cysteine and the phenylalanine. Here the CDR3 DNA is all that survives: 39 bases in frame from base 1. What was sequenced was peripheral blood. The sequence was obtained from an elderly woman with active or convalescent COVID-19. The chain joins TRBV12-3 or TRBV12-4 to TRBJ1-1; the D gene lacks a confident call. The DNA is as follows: TGTGCCAGCAGTTTATCCGGGAACACTGAAGCTTTCTTT. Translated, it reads CASSLSGNTEAFF.